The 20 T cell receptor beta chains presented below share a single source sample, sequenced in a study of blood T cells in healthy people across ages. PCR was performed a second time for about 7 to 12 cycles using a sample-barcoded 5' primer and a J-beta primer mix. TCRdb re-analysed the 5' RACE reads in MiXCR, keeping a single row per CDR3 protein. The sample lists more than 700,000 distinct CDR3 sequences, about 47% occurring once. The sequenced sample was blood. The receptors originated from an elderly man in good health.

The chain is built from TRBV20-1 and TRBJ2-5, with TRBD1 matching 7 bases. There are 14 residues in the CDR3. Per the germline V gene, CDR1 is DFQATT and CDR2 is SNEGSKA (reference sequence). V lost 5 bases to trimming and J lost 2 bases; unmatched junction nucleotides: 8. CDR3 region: CSAYTSGGQETQYF. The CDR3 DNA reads TGCAGTGCTTATACTTCAGGGGGACAAGAGACCCAGTACTTC.

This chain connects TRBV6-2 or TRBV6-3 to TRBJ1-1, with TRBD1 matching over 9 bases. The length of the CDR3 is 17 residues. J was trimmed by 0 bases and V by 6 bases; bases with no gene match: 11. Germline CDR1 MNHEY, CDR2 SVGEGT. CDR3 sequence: CASRPQGAGIMNTEAFF. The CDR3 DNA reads TGTGCCAGCAGGCCACAGGGGGCTGGTATAATGAACACTGAAGCTTTCTTT.

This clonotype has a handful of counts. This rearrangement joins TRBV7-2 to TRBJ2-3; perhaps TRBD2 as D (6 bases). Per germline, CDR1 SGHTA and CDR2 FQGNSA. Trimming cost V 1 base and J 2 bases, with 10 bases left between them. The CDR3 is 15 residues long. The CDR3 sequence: CASSLVGTFTDTQYF. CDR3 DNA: TGTGCCAGCAGCTTAGTTGGGACTTTCACAGATACGCAGTATTTT. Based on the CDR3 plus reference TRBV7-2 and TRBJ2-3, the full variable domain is GAGVSQSPSNKVTEKGKDVELRCDPISGHTALYWYRQSLGQGLEFLIYFQGNSAPDKSGLPSDRFSAERTGGSVSTLTIQRTQQEDSAVYLCASSLVGTFTDTQYFGPGTRLTVL.

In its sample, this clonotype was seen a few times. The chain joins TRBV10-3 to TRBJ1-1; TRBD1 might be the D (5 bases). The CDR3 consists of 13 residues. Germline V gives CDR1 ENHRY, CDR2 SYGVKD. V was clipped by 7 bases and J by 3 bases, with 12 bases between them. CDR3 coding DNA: TGTGCCATCACTATGGACACCCACACTGAAGCTTTCTTT. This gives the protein CAITMDTHTEAFF.

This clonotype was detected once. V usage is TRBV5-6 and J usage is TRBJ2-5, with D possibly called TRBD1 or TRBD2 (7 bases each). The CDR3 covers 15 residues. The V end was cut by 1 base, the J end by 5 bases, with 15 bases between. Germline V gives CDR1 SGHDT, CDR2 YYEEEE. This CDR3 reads CASSLSPGGGETQYF. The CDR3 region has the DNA TGTGCCAGCAGCTTGTCTCCAGGGGGGGGGGAGACCCAGTACTTC.

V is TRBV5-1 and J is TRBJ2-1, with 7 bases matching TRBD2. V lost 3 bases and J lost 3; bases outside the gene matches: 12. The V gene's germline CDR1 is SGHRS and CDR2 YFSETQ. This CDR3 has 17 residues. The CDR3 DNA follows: TGCGCCAGCAGCTCCCTCCCCCTAGCGGTTGTCTACAATGAGCAGTTCTTC. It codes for CASSSLPLAVVYNEQFF.

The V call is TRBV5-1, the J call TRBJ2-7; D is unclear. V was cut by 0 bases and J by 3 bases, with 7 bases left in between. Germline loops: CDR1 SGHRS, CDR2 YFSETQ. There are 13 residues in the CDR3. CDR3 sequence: CASSLVGNYEQYF. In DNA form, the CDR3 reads TGCGCCAGCAGCTTGGTGGGCAACTACGAGCAGTACTTC.

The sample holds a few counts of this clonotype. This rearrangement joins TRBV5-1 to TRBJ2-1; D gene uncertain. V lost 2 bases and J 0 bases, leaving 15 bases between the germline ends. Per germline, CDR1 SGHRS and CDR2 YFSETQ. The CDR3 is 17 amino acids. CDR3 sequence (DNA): TGCGCCAGCAGCTTTAACACGCTACGGAGCTCCTACAATGAGCAGTTCTTC. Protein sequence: CASSFNTLRSSYNEQFF.

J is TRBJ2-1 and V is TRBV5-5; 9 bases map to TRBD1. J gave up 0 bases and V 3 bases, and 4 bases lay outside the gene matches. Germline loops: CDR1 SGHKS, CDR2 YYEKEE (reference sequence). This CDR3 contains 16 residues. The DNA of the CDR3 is TGTGCCAGCAGCTGGACAGGGGCCAACTCCTACAATGAGCAGTTCTTC. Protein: CASSWTGANSYNEQFF.

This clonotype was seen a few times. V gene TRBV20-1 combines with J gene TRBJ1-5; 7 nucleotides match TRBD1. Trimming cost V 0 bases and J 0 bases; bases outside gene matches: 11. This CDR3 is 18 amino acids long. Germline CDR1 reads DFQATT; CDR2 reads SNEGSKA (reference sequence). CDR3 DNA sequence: TGCAGTGCTAGAGATCGCGAAGGGGGCTCCCTTAGCAATCAGCCCCAGCATTTT. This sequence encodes CSARDREGGSLSNQPQHF.

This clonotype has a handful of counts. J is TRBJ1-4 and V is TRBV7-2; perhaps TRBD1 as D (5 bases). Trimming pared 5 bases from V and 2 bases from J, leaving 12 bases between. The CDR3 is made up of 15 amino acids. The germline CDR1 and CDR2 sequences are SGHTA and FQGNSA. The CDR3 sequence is CASSRNGGTNEKLFF. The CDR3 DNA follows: TGTGCCAGCAGCCGTAATGGGGGGACTAATGAAAAACTGTTTTTT.

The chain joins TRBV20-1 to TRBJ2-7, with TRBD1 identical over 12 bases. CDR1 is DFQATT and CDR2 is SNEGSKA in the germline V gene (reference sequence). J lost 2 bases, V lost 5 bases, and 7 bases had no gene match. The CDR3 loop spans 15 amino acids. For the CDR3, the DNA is TGCAGTGCTGGGGACAGGGGGCGCAGTACCTACGAGCAGTACTTC. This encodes CSAGDRGRSTYEQYF.

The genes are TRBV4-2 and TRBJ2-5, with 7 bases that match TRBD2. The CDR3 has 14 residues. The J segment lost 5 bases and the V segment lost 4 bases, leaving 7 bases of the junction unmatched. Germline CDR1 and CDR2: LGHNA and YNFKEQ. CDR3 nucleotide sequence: TGTGCCAGCAGCCCGCGGACTAGTCTCGAGACCCAGTACTTC. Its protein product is CASSPRTSLETQYF.

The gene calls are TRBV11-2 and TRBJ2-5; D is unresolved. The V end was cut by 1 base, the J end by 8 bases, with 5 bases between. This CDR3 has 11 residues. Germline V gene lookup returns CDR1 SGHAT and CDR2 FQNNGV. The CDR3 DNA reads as TGTGCCAGCAGCTTAGGGCTTACCCAGTACTTC. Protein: CASSLGLTQYF. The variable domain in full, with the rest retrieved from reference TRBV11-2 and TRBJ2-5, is EAGVAQSPRYKIIEKRQSVAFWCNPISGHATLYWYQQILGQGPKLLIQFQNNGVVDDSQLPKDRFSAERLKGVDSTLKIQPAKLEDSAVYLCASSLGLTQYFGPGTRLLVL.

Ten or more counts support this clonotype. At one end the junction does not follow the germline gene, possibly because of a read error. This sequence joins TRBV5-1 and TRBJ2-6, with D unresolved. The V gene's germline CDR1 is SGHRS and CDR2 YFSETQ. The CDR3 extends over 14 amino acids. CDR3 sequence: CASSPVSGANVLTF. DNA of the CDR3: TGTGCCAGCAGCCCGGTTTCTGGGGCCAACGTCCTGACTTTC.

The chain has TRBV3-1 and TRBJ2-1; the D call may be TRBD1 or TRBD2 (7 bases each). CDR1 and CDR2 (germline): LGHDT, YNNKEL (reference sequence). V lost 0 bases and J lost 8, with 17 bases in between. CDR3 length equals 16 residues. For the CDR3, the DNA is TGTGCCAGCAGCCAAGATGGGGGACAGCGGGGCCATGAGCAGTTCTTC. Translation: CASSQDGGQRGHEQFF.

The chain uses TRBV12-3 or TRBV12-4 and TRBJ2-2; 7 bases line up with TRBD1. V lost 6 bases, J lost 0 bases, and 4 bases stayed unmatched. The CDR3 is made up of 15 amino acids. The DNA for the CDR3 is TGTGCCAGCAGGCAAACAGGGGCGAACACCGGGGAGCTGTTTTTT. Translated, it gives CASRQTGANTGELFF.

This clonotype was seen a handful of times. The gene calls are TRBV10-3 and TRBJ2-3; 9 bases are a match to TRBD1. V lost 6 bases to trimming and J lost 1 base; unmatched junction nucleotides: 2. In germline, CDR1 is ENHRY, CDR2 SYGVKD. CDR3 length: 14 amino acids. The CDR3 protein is CAIRGDRGTDTQYF. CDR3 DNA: TGTGCCATCAGGGGGGACAGGGGCACAGATACGCAGTATTTT.

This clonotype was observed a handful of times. CDR3 in DNA: TGTGCCAGCAGCTTAGCGGTAGTAGCGGGGGAGTGGACCTACGAGCAGTACTTC. Encoded protein: CASSLAVVAGEWTYEQYF. V and J are TRBV7-8 and TRBJ2-7, with 9 bases aligning to TRBD2. This CDR3 is built from 18 residues. Trimming at V came to 0 bases and at J to 2 bases, leaving 11 bases not matched to a gene. CDR1 is SGHVS, CDR2 FQNEAQ, per germline.

The CDR3 DNA is TGTGCCAGCAGACTAGCGGGGGGACACACCGGGGAGCTGTTTTTT. It encodes CASRLAGGHTGELFF. The chain couples TRBV12-3 or TRBV12-4 to TRBJ2-2; 12 positions agree with TRBD2. J lost 3 bases, V lost 6 bases, and 2 bases had no gene match. CDR3 size: 15 residues.